This entry concerns a single TCR beta chain. Its specificity is unknown. The data derive from a study of Ad26.COV2.S vaccination and SARS-CoV-2 variants. The wider study: Donor participated within the Ad26.COV2.S arm of the COV1001 trial.

Treatment defined: some 19 received Ad26.COV2.S at low or high dose, single or two shots; roughly five received placebo; per-sample allocation not given. On day 63 after the first injection, vaccine and placebo recipients gave samples. Profiling relied on immunoSEQ multiplex PCR, and the TCRdb table lists in-frame clones only, not all of them. The sample includes a few hundred thousand clones, almost 90% of them seen just once. Germline assignment: CDR1 SEHNR and CDR2 FQNEAQ (reference sequence). This CDR3 is 13 amino acids long. Trimming left V 1 base short and J 3 bases short, with 7 bases between. General observations from the study: Reports say spike-specific CD8+ and CD4+ T cell responses covered substantial breadth after vaccination. Compared with placebo recipients, vaccine recipients had higher spike-specific TCR breadth.

The sequenced sample was peripheral blood, obtained in a trial of Ad26.COV2.S vaccine versus placebo. The TCR sequence derives from a person aged 18-60 years who received the Ad26.COV2.S COVID-19 vaccine or a placebo. V and J are TRBV7-9 and TRBJ2-7, with D uncertain. CDR3 nucleotide sequence: TGTGCCAGCAGCTTAGGATCGGGCTACGAGCAGTACGTC. This translates into CASSLGSGYEQYV.